This T cell receptor (beta chain) was retrieved from a study of human CD8 memory T cell subsets. The study, taken as a whole, reports: The authors found that stem-like memory and precursor exhausted T cell repertoires overlapped minimally.

The authors made TCR beta libraries using UMI-labeled 5' RACE. Original handling: Each of the TCR beta libraries had somewhere between about 2,800 and 18,000 functional CDR3 beta clonotypes in it. TCRdb derives one entry per CDR3 protein from the 5' RACE reads, leaving out DNA. TCRdb's processing, not the authors' own work, is the source of the V and J calls. Its table lists some 9,600 distinct CDR3 sequences. The CDR3 loop spans 16 amino acids. Germline CDR1 and CDR2: SNHLY and FYNNEI. A note on this clonotype: Its target is unknown.

Cells classed as stem-like memory CD8+ T cells (TSTEM) were CCR7+ PD-1- TIGIT-. The chain links TRBV2 to TRBJ2-7; TCRdb names TRBD2, which stays unverified in the absence of DNA. Sequenced sample: CD8+ stem-like memory T cells (TSCM and TCM) sorted from PBMCs. As to subset: stem-like memory CD8 T cells (TSTEM), CCR7+ PD-1- TIGIT-. The clonotype comes from a human donor in good health. The CDR3 loop is CASSEQAEGRAYEQYF.